The 18 T cell receptor beta chains in this list originate from one sample, sequenced in a study of cytomegalovirus exposure and HLA in healthy donors. The PCR ran on 60 Vbeta and 13 Jbeta primers. The table came from immunoSEQ multiplex PCR; TCRdb's copy has only in-frame clones and leaves some out. This sample's clone table lists about 160,000 clones. The sequenced material came from PBMCs. These receptors came from a woman aged 60-70 years in good health and CMV-seronegative.

The V gene is TRBV20-1, the J gene TRBJ1-1; D unclear. Trimming removed 3 bases from V and 6 bases from J, with 8 bases in between. Germline assignment: CDR1 DFQATT and CDR2 SNEGSKA (reference sequence). This CDR3 contains 11 residues. This CDR3 is CSARMEAEAFF. CDR3 nucleotides: TGCAGTGCTAGGATGGAGGCTGAAGCTTTCTTT.

V gene TRBV7-6 combines with J gene TRBJ2-5; 9 bases map to TRBD1. J lost 5 bases, V lost 5 bases, and 15 bases had no gene match. The CDR3 sequence is 17 residues long. Germline lookup yields CDR1 SGHVS and CDR2 FNYEAQ. CDR3 in DNA: TGTGCCAGCAGCAATCCGGGACAGGGCCCTCTGAGGGAGACCCAGTACTTC. It encodes CASSNPGQGPLRETQYF.

CDR3 amino acids: CASGDSGLNTEAFF. The CDR3 bases are TGTGCCAGCGGAGACAGCGGGTTGAACACTGAAGCTTTCTTT. The rearrangement links TRBV6-5 to TRBJ1-1; possibly TRBD1 for D (5 bases). Trimming pared 8 bases from V and 0 bases from J, leaving 13 bases between. CDR1 and CDR2 from the germline V gene are MNHEY and SVGAGI. There are 14 residues in the CDR3.

V is TRBV7-3 and J is TRBJ1-1, with D maybe TRBD1 (5 bases). Trimming took 5 bases from V and 1 from J, leaving 17 bases between them. Germline CDR1 SGHTA, CDR2 FQGTGA. The CDR3 extends over 16 amino acids. Here the CDR3 reads CASSPGEPTGNTEAFF. CDR3 DNA: TGTGCCAGCAGCCCGGGGGAACCCACAGGGAACACTGAAGCTTTCTTT.

The V gene is TRBV4-3, the J gene TRBJ1-1, with D perhaps TRBD1 (6 bases). Trimming pared 2 bases from V and 6 bases from J, leaving 10 bases between. There are 13 residues in the CDR3. Per the germline V gene, CDR1 is LGHNA and CDR2 is YSLEER. The CDR3 spells CASSQNRVSEAFF. CDR3 in DNA: TGCGCCAGCAGCCAAAACAGGGTCTCTGAAGCTTTCTTT.

This chain links TRBV19 with TRBJ2-3; no clear D. Germline CDR1 LNHDA, CDR2 SQIVND (reference sequence). The CDR3 loop spans 16 amino acids. The V end lost 6 bases, the J end lost 3 bases, and 19 bases lay between the germline ends. Here the CDR3 DNA reads TGTGCCAGTAGCTTTGACTTTTCTGGGTATACAGATACGCAGTATTTT. It encodes CASSFDFSGYTDTQYF.

This chain uses TRBV5-5 with TRBJ1-3, with TRBD1 as a possible D gene (5 bases). Germline V gene data show CDR1 as SGHKS and CDR2 as YYEKEE (reference sequence). The CDR3 runs 17 residues. V lost 4 bases and J lost 0, with 17 bases in between. The CDR3 protein is CASSIRPGLGSGNTIYF. CDR3 nucleotides: TGTGCCAGCAGCATTCGTCCGGGACTGGGCTCTGGAAACACCATATATTTT.

The CDR3 sequence is CASSLRQGETQYF. In DNA form, the CDR3 reads TGTGCCAGCAGCTTACGACAAGGAGAGACCCAGTACTTC. The gene calls are TRBV5-6 and TRBJ2-5; D is unclear. The V and J ends lost 2 bases and 4 bases respectively, with 9 bases between them. Germline V gives CDR1 SGHDT, CDR2 YYEEEE. CDR3 length: 13 amino acids.

This chain links TRBV6-1 with TRBJ1-2; 7 nucleotides align to TRBD1. The CDR3 contains 14 residues. With 4 bases clipped from V and 8 bases from J, the junction kept 10 bases outside the gene matches. Germline CDR1 is MNHNS and CDR2 is SASEGT. In DNA form, the CDR3 reads TGTGCCAGCAGTGCCACGACAGGGATACGGGGCTACACCTTC. Translation: CASSATTGIRGYTF.

The rearrangement uses TRBV5-1 and TRBJ2-3, with D perhaps matching TRBD2 (5 bases). The V end was cut by 4 bases, the J end by 5 bases, with 11 bases between. The germline V gene encodes CDR1 SGHRS and CDR2 YFSETQ. There are 13 residues in the CDR3. CDR3: CASSRIGRDTQYF. The CDR3 region has the DNA TGCGCCAGCAGCCGCATTGGGAGAGATACGCAGTATTTT.

The gene calls are TRBV9 and TRBJ2-3; D might be TRBD2 (7 bases). CDR3 length: 15 residues. Looked up from germline, CDR1 is SGDLS and CDR2 is YYNGEE. The ends were cut back, 1 base at V and 4 bases at J, with 13 bases in the middle. The CDR3 here is CASSVSGGGADTQYF. The CDR3 region has the DNA TGTGCCAGCAGCGTATCGGGGGGCGGGGCAGATACGCAGTATTTT.

This chain links TRBV2 with TRBJ2-1; 12 positions agree with TRBD2. Losses at the gene ends were 1 base for V and 9 bases for J; bases not matched to a gene: 7. Germline V gives CDR1 SNHLY, CDR2 FYNNEI. This CDR3 has 16 amino acids. The CDR3 DNA is TGTGCCAGCAGTGAAGGTGGGACTAGCGGGTGGGGTGAGCAGTTCTTC. As protein: CASSEGGTSGWGEQFF.

This chain uses TRBV2 with TRBJ1-5; 12 bases map to TRBD1. CDR3 length: 16 amino acids. V lost 8 bases, J lost 6 bases, and 11 bases stayed unmatched. From germline, CDR1 is SNHLY and CDR2 FYNNEI. Here the CDR3 reads CASAAGTGGRSQPQHF. CDR3 nucleotides: TGTGCCAGCGCTGCCGGGACAGGGGGCAGAAGTCAGCCCCAGCATTTT. The entire variable domain, with the rest obtained from reference TRBV2 and TRBJ1-5, is as follows: EPEVTQTPSHQVTQMGQEVILRCVPISNHLYFYWYRQILGQKVEFLVSFYNNEISEKSEIFDDQFSVERPDGSNFTLKIRSTKLEDSAMYFCASAAGTGGRSQPQHFGDGTRLSIL.

The CDR3 nucleotides read TGTGCCAGCAGGCTTGCGGAGACCCAGTACTTC. Translated, it gives CASRLAETQYF. The chain uses TRBV2 and TRBJ2-5; D is unclear. CDR3 length: 11 residues. Per the germline V gene, CDR1 is SNHLY and CDR2 is FYNNEI. Trimming took off 6 bases at V and 5 bases at J, with 7 bases between the two ends.

The chain has TRBV4-2 and TRBJ2-2, with 15 nucleotides matching TRBD2. Germline trimming cut 6 bases from V and 5 bases from J; bases unmatched to any gene: 4. This CDR3 spans 16 amino acids. CDR1 and CDR2 from the germline V gene are LGHNA and YNFKEQ. This chain's CDR3 is CASRRTSGRGTGELFF. Here the CDR3 DNA reads TGTGCCAGCAGACGGACTAGCGGGAGGGGAACCGGGGAGCTGTTTTTT.

The chain is built from TRBV9 and TRBJ1-2, with D possibly matching TRBD1 (6 bases). The germline V gene encodes CDR1 SGDLS and CDR2 YYNGEE. Trimming shortened V by 0 bases and J by 7 bases, and 10 bases separated the two germline ends. The CDR3 has 13 amino acids. The CDR3 sequence: CASSVDEGGGYTF. The CDR3 DNA is TGTGCCAGCAGCGTAGATGAAGGGGGTGGCTACACCTTC.

This chain joins TRBV5-1 and TRBJ1-3; no firm D call. This CDR3 has 16 residues. CDR1 is SGHRS, CDR2 YFSETQ, per germline. The V gene lost 0 bases and the J gene lost 0 bases, with 10 bases spanning the gap. CDR3 DNA: TGCGCCAGCAGCTTGGCCTCAGGTTCCTCTGGAAACACCATATATTTT. It encodes CASSLASGSSGNTIYF.

The J gene is TRBJ1-2, the V gene TRBV29-1; no definite D call. V gave up 0 bases and J gave up 7 bases, with 12 bases separating them. The germline V gene has CDR1 SQVTM and CDR2 ANQGSEA. This CDR3 region has 13 residues. CDR3 amino acids: CSVEEARGGGYTF. CDR3 DNA: TGCAGCGTTGAAGAAGCGAGAGGTGGTGGCTACACCTTC.